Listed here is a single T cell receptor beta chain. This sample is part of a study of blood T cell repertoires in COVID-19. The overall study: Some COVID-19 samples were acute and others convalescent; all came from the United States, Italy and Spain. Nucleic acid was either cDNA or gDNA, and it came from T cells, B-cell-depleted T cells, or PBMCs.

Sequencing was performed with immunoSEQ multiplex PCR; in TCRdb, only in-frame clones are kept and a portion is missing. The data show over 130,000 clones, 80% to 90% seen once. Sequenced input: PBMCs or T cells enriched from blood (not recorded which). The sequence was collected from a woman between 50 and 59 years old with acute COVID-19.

CDR3 region: CASSPSTGLNYGYTF. Written as DNA, the CDR3 is TGTGCCAGCAGCCCATCTACAGGGCTCAACTATGGCTACACCTTC. The chain uses TRBV7-8 and TRBJ1-2; possibly TRBD1 for D (6 bases). The CDR3 extends over 15 amino acids. Trimming took off 5 bases at V and 2 bases at J, with 15 bases between the two ends. Germline V gene sequence: CDR1 SGHVS, CDR2 FQNEAQ.